This T cell receptor (beta chain) was sequenced for a study of cytomegalovirus exposure and HLA in healthy donors. 13 Jbeta primers and 60 Vbeta primers were used for the PCR. Profiling relied on immunoSEQ multiplex PCR, and the TCRdb table lists in-frame clones only, not all of them. Here the sample spans about 130,000 clones, around 77% being singletons. This clone was seen more than once but under ten times. Trimming left V 5 bases short and J 4 bases short, with 12 bases between. Germline CDR1 is SEHNR and CDR2 is FQNEAQ (reference sequence). This CDR3 is 14 amino acids long. Sequencing was performed on PBMCs. The V call is TRBV7-9, the J call TRBJ2-1, with TRBD2 as a possible D gene (6 bases). The TCR originated in a man aged 25-45 years in good health. This CDR3 is CASSPRRDYNEQFF. The CDR3 coding sequence is TGTGCCAGCAGCCCCCGGCGGGATTACAATGAGCAGTTCTTC.